This T cell receptor beta chain was profiled in a study of cytomegalovirus exposure and HLA in healthy donors. Study findings and constraints: Within a later analysis, the majority of CMV-associated TCR beta chains appeared HLA-restricted. Association of a missense DCLRE1C variant with TCR beta V- and J-gene trimming was reported in a later analysis. Per published accounts, TCR beta sequences correctly predicted the HLA-A and HLA-B alleles of most subjects.

As to this clone: The antigen is undetermined.

Primers: 60 Vbeta forward and 13 Jbeta reverse. Using immunoSEQ multiplex PCR, the repertoire was profiled, and TCRdb retains in-frame clones only, with some absent. There are approximately 93,000 clones in the sample; about two thirds occur only once, and about 5.5% lies in the top ten. The CDR3 covers 12 residues. Looked up from germline, CDR1 is SEHNR and CDR2 is FQNEAQ (reference sequence). Trimming stripped 2 bases from V and 8 bases from J, with 9 bases between. The chain joins TRBV7-9 to TRBJ1-2; D gene unclear. The sequencing input was PBMCs. The TCR originated in a boy younger than 18 in good health and CMV-seropositive. CDR3 nucleotide sequence: TGTGCCAGCAGCTTATATCAGGAAGGCTACACCTTC. It yields the protein CASSLYQEGYTF.